This T cell receptor (beta chain) was sequenced in a study of cytomegalovirus exposure and HLA in healthy donors. Turning to this clone: Antigen: not known.

Although they were nominally healthy when sampled, donors likely had unrecorded immune exposures. Study observations and caveats: Sequencing likely produced, as an artifact, a cluster of highly shared sequence variants. TCR beta sequences reportedly predicted most subjects' HLA-A and HLA-B alleles accurately. Immune exposure information comprised only CMV serostatus.

J gave up 8 bases and V 6 bases, and 6 bases lay outside the gene matches. The CDR3 is 14 amino acids. Germline V gene data show CDR1 as MNHNS and CDR2 as SASEGT. In the PCR, 60 Vbeta and 13 Jbeta primers were used. The assay was immunoSEQ multiplex PCR, and TCRdb's table has in-frame clones only and misses some. With tens of thousands of clones in the sample, the ten largest clones hold roughly 5%. Sample: PBMCs. This receptor was obtained from a female donor in good health and CMV-seronegative. V usage is TRBV6-1 and J usage is TRBJ1-4; 10 bases match TRBD1. Here the CDR3 DNA reads TGTGCCAGCAGGCAGACAGGGGGCTGGGAAAAACTGTTTTTT. It specifies CASRQTGGWEKLFF.